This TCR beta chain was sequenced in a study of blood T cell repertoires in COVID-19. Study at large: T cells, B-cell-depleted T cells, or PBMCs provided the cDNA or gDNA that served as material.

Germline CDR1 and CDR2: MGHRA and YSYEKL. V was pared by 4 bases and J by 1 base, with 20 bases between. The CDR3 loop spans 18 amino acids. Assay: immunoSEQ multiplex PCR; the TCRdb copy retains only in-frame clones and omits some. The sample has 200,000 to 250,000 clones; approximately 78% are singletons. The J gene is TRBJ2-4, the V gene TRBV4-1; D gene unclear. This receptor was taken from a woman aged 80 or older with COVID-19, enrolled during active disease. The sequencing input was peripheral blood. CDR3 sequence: CASSLTRQTPLAKNIQYF. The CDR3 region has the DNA TGCGCCAGCAGCCTAACTCGTCAAACCCCCCTGGCCAAAAACATTCAGTACTTC.